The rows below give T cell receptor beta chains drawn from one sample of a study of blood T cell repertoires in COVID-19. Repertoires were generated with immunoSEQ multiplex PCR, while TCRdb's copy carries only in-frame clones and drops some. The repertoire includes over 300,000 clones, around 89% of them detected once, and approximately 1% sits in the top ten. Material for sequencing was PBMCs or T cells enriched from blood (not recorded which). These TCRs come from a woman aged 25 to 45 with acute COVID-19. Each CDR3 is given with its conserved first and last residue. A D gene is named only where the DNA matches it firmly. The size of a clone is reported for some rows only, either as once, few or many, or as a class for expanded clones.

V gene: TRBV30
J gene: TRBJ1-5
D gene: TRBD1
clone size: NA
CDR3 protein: CAWSYRGGNQPQHF
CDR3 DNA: TGTGCCTGGAGTTACAGGGGTGGCAATCAGCCCCAGCATTTT

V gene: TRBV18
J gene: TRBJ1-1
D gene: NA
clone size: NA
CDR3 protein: CASSPQVTGAGVDTEAFF
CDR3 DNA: TGTGCCAGCTCACCTCAGGTCACCGGTGCGGGAGTTGACACTGAAGCTTTCTTT

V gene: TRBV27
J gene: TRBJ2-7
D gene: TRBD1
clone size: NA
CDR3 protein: CASSSGQDYEQYF
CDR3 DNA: TGTGCCAGCAGTTCGGGACAGGACTACGAGCAGTACTTC

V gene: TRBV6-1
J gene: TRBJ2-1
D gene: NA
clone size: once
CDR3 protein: CASSDGIFRPSYNEQFF
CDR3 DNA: TGTGCCAGCAGTGACGGGATTTTTCGTCCCTCCTACAATGAGCAGTTCTTC

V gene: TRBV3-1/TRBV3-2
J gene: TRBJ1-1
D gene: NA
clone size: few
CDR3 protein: CASSQVGRDWYTEAFF
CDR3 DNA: TGTGCCAGCAGCCAAGTGGGCAGGGATTGGTACACTGAAGCTTTCTTT

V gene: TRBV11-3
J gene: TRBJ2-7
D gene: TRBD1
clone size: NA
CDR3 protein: CASSLTGFNEQYF
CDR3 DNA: TGTGCCAGCAGCTTGACAGGGTTCAACGAGCAGTACTTC

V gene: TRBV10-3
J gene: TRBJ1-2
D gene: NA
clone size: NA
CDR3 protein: CAISDGLLNGYTF
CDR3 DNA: TGTGCCATCAGTGACGGACTTCTTAATGGCTACACCTTC

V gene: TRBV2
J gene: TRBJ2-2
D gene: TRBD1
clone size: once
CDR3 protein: CASRGGQGRPGELFF
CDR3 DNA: TGTGCCAGCAGAGGAGGACAGGGAAGGCCCGGGGAGCTGTTTTTT

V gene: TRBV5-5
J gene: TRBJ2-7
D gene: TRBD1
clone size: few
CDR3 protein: CASRIVQGDYEQYF
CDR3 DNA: TGTGCCAGCAGAATTGTCCAGGGGGATTACGAGCAGTACTTC

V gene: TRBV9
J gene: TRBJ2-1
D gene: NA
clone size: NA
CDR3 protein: CASSVGGGARGPLNEQFF
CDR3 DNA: TGTGCCAGCAGCGTAGGTGGAGGAGCGCGGGGACCCCTCAATGAGCAGTTCTTC

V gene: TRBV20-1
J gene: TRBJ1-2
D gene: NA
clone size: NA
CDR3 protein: CSARREGTF
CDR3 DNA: TGCAGTGCTAGAAGGGAGGGAACCTTC

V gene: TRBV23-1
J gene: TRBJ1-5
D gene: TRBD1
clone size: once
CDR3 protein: CASSLDRGRANQPQHF
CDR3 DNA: TGCGCCAGCAGTCTCGACAGGGGGCGAGCCAATCAGCCCCAGCATTTT

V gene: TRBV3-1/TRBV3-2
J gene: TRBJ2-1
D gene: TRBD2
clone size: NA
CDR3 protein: CASSGSGGAQEQFF
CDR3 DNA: TGTGCCAGCAGCGGTAGCGGGGGGGCCCAAGAGCAGTTCTTC

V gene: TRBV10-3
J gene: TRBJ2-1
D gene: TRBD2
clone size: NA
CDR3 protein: CAISESPRVAGAGNEQFF
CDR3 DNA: TGTGCCATCAGTGAGTCTCCGAGGGTAGCGGGGGCGGGGAATGAGCAGTTCTTC

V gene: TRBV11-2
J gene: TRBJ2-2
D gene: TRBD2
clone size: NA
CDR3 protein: CASSAKREGTGELFF
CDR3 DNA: TGTGCCAGCAGCGCCAAACGGGAGGGCACCGGGGAGCTGTTTTTT

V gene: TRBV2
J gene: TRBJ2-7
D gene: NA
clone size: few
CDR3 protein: CASRFFGGSYEQYF
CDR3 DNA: TGTGCCAGCAGATTTTTCGGGGGTAGCTACGAGCAGTACTTC

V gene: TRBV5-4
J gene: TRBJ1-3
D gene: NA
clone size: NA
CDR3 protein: CASSSSAGNTIYF
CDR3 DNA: TGTGCCAGCAGCTCGTCGGCTGGAAACACCATATATTTT

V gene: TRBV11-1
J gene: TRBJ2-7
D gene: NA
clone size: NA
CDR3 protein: CASSRDQGRGSYEQYF
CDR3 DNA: TGTGCCAGCAGCCGGGACCAGGGGCGAGGCTCCTACGAGCAGTACTTC

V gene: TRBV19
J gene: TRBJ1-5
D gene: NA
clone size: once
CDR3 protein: CASSRGQGSRGNQPQHF
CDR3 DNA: TGTGCCAGTAGTAGGGGGCAGGGGAGTCGCGGCAATCAGCCCCAGCATTTT

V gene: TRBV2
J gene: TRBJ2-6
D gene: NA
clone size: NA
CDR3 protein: CANDRDNQASGANVLTF
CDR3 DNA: TGTGCCAACGACCGGGACAACCAGGCATCTGGGGCCAACGTCCTGACTTTC

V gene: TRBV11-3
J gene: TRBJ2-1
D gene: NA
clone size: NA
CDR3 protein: CASSSGWGLDEQFF
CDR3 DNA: TGTGCCAGCAGCTCTGGCTGGGGGCTCGATGAGCAGTTCTTC

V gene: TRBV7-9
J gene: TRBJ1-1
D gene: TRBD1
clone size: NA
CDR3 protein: CASTEQGDTEAFF
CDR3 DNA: TGTGCCAGCACCGAACAGGGGGACACTGAAGCTTTCTTT

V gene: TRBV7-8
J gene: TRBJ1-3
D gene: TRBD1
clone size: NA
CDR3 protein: CASSTRTGLGNTIYF
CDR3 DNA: TGTGCCAGCAGCACCCGGACAGGGCTCGGAAACACCATATATTTT

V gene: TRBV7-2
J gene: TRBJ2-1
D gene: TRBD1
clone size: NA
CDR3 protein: CASSAYRGPINEQFF
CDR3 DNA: TGTGCCAGCAGCGCCTACAGGGGGCCAATCAATGAGCAGTTCTTC

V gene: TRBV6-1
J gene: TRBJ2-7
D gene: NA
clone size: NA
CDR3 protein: CASSELPGLYYYEQYF
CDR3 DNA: TGTGCCAGCAGTGAACTACCGGGACTTTACTACTACGAGCAGTACTTC

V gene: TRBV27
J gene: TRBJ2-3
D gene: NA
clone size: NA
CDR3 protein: CASSLSQGTDTQYF
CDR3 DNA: TGTGCCAGCAGTTTATCTCAGGGCACAGATACGCAGTATTTT

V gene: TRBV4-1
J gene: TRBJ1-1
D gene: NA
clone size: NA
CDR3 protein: CASSQRGLGSNTEAFF
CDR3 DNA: TGCGCCAGCAGCCAAAGGGGGTTAGGCTCGAACACTGAAGCTTTCTTT

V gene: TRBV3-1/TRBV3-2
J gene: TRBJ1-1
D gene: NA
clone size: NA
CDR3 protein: CASSRGRTEAFF
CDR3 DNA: TGTGCCAGCAGCCGGGGGCGCACTGAAGCTTTCTTT

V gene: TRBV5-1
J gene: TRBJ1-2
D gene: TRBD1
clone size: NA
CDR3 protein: CASSSQRQGARYGYTF
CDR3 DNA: TGCGCCAGCAGCTCGCAGAGACAGGGGGCGCGGTATGGCTACACCTTC

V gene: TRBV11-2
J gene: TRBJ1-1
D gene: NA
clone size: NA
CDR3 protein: CASSLVGGLAEAFF
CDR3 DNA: TGTGCCAGCAGCTTAGTAGGGGGTTTGGCTGAAGCTTTCTTT

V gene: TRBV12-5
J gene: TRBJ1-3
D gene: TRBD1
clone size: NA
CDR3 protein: CASGLRGRLDSGNTIYF
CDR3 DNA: TGTGCTAGTGGTTTGAGGGGGCGGTTAGACTCTGGAAACACCATATATTTT

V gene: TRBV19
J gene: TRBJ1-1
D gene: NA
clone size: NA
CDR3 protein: CASSSGVRAEAFF
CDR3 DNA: TGTGCCAGTAGTTCGGGGGTACGGGCTGAAGCTTTCTTT

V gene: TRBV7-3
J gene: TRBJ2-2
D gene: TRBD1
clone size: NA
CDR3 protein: CASSLRTGGITGELFF
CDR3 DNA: TGTGCCAGCAGCTTGCGGACAGGGGGCATCACCGGGGAGCTGTTTTTT

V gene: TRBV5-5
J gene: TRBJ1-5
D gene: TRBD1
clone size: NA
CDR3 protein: CASSYQGAQPQHF
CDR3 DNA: TGTGCCAGCAGCTATCAGGGGGCTCAGCCCCAGCATTTT

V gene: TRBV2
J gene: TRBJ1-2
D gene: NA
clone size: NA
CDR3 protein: CASNNLVQTNYGYTF
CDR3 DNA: TGTGCCAGCAACAACCTTGTACAGACTAACTATGGCTACACCTTC

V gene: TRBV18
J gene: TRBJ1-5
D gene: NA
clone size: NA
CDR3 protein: CASSPQGNQPQHF
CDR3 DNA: TGTGCCAGCTCACCACAGGGGAATCAGCCCCAGCATTTT

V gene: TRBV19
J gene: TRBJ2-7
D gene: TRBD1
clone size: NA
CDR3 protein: CASSSGTGGSYEQYF
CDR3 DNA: TGTGCCAGTAGTTCCGGGACAGGGGGGTCCTACGAGCAGTACTTC

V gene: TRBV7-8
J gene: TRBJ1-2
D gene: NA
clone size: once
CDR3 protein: CASSPTWAGAYYGYTF
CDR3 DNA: TGTGCCAGCAGCCCCACCTGGGCAGGGGCCTACTATGGCTACACCTTC

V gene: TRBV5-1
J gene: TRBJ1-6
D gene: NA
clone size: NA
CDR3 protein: CASSGGEGSPLHF
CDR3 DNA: TGCGCCAGCAGCGGCGGGGAAGGTTCACCCCTCCACTTT

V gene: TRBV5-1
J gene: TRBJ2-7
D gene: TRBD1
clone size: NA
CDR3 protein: CASNQGGAEYEQYF
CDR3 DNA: TGCGCCAGCAACCAAGGGGGCGCAGAATACGAGCAGTACTTC

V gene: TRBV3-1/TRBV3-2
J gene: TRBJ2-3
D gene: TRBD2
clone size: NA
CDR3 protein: CASSQGSLAVSTDTQYF
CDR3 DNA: TGTGCCAGCAGCCAGGGCTCACTAGCGGTTAGCACAGATACGCAGTATTTT

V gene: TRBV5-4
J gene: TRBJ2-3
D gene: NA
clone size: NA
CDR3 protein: CASSSLGQQGADTQYF
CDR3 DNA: TGTGCCAGCAGCTCACTGGGTCAGCAGGGCGCAGATACGCAGTATTTT

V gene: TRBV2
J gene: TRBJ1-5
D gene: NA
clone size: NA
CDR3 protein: CASSEGRDWSGPQHF
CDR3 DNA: TGTGCCAGCAGTGAGGGAAGGGACTGGAGCGGGCCCCAGCATTTT

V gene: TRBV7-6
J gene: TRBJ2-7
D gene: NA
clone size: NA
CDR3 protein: CASSSLGEKGEQYF
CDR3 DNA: TGTGCCAGCAGCTCCCTAGGCGAGAAGGGGGAGCAGTACTTC

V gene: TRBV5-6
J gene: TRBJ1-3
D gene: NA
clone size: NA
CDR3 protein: CASSSSGSGNTIYF
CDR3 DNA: TGTGCCAGCAGCTCCAGTGGTTCTGGAAACACCATATATTTT

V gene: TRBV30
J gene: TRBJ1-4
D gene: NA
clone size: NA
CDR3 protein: CAWNDLTDSNEKLFF
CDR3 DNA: TGTGCCTGGAACGACCTGACAGACTCTAATGAAAAACTGTTTTTT

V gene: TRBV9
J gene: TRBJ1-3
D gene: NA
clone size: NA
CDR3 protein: CASSVSGFSGNTIYF
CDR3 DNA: TGTGCCAGCAGCGTATCCGGGTTCTCCGGAAACACCATATATTTT

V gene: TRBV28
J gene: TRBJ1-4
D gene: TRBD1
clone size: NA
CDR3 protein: CASSPPGQGSEKLFF
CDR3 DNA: TGTGCCAGCAGTCCTCCGGGACAGGGGAGTGAAAAACTGTTTTTT

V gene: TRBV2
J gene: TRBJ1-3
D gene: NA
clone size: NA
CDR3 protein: CASSGRSSGNTIYF
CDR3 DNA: TGTGCCAGCAGTGGGAGGTCCTCTGGAAACACCATATATTTT

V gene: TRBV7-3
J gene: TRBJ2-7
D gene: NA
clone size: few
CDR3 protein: CASSLGRGPYEQYF
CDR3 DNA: TGTGCCAGCAGCTTGGGGCGGGGGCCCTACGAGCAGTACTTC